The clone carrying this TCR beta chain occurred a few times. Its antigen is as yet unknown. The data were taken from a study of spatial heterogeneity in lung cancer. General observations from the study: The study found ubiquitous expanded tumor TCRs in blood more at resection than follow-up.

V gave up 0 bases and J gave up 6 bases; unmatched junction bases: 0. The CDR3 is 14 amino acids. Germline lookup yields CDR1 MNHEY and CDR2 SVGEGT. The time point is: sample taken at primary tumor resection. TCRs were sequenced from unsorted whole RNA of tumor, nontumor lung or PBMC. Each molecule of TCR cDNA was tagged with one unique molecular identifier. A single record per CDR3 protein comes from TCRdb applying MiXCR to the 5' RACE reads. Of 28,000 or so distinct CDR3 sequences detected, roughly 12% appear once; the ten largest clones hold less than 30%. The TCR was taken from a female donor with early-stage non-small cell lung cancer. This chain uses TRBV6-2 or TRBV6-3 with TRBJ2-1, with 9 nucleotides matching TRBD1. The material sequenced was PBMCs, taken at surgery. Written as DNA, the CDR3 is TGTGCCAGCAGTTACTCGACAGGGGGCAATGAGCAGTTCTTC. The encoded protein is CASSYSTGGNEQFF.